Sequencing of this T cell receptor beta chain was carried out in a study of T cell responses to AZD1222 COVID-19 vaccine. The repertoire was sequenced with immunoSEQ multiplex PCR; TCRdb's copy has only in-frame clones and lacks some. The repertoire holds 100,000 to 150,000 clones, with approximately 89% as singletons. Sequenced material: peripheral blood, taken on day 0 of AZD1222 vaccination. This TCR came from an adult in good health.

The CDR3 nucleotides are TGTGCCAGCAGCCAACTGTCCAATCAGCCCCAGCATTTT. This encodes CASSQLSNQPQHF. This sequence joins TRBV3-1 (or the pseudogene TRBV3-2) and TRBJ1-5; D gene ambiguous. The CDR3 has 13 residues. Germline V lookup: CDR1 LGHDT, CDR2 YNNKEL (reference sequence). Trimming took off 2 bases at V and 3 bases at J, with 5 bases between the two ends.